The 23 T cell receptor beta chains presented below share a single source sample, sequenced in a study of blood T cell repertoires in COVID-19. The method was immunoSEQ multiplex PCR; TCRdb's version includes in-frame clones alone and lacks a portion of them. The sample lists about 200,000 clones, about 88% occurring once. The specimen sequenced was peripheral blood. Receptors were obtained from a woman between 50 and 59 years old with COVID-19, enrolled during active disease.

This rearrangement joins TRBV7-9 to TRBJ2-3, with 7 bases lining up with TRBD2. Losses at the gene ends were 4 bases for V and 0 bases for J; bases not matched to a gene: 4. CDR3 size: 15 residues. CDR1 is SEHNR and CDR2 is FQNEAQ in the germline V gene (reference sequence). The DNA of the CDR3 is TGTGCCAGCAGCTCAGGAGCGGGGAGCACAGATACGCAGTATTTT. This translates into CASSSGAGSTDTQYF.

The genes are TRBV13 and TRBJ2-6; TRBD2 aligns across 13 bases. This CDR3 spans 18 amino acids. V shed 4 bases and J 2 bases; nucleotides not matched to a gene: 5. Germline V gene sequence: CDR1 PRHDT, CDR2 FYEKMQ (reference sequence). Here the CDR3 DNA reads TGTGCCAGCAGCTCTATGGGACTAGCGGGGCCTGGGGCCAACGTCCTGACTTTC. Protein sequence: CASSSMGLAGPGANVLTF.

As to this clone: This sample also contains other DNA sequences that code for the same CDR3. The chain employs TRBV5-1 and TRBJ1-5; D is undetermined. Trimming left V 0 bases short and J 3 bases short, with 7 bases between. CDR3 length: 14 amino acids. CDR1 SGHRS and CDR2 YFSETQ come from the germline V gene. The CDR3 coding sequence is TGCGCCAGCAGCTTGGGCGGAGTCAATCAGCCCCAGCATTTT. This codes for CASSLGGVNQPQHF.

The J gene is TRBJ1-2, the V gene TRBV4-1; 7 bases align to TRBD1. Germline V gene lookup returns CDR1 MGHRA and CDR2 YSYEKL. The V and J ends lost 3 bases and 6 bases, in that order; junction bases with no gene match: 7. There are 14 residues in the CDR3. DNA of the CDR3: TGCGCCAGCAGCCATATCGACAGGGACCATGGCTACACCTTC. This sequence encodes CASSHIDRDHGYTF.

The rearrangement links TRBV9 to TRBJ2-1, with TRBD2 identical over 9 bases. Germline CDR1 is SGDLS and CDR2 is YYNGEE. The CDR3 consists of 17 residues. The V segment lost 0 bases and the J segment 4 bases; nucleotides outside the gene matches: 8. This CDR3 reads CASSVVSGGPKYNEQFF. The CDR3 region has the DNA TGTGCCAGCAGCGTAGTGAGCGGGGGGCCAAAGTACAATGAGCAGTTCTTC. Variable domain in full (rest from reference TRBV9 and TRBJ2-1): DSGVTQTPKHLITATGQRVTLRCSPRSGDLSVYWYQQSLDQGLQFLIQYYNGEERAKGNILERFSAQQFPDLHSELNLSSLELGDSALYFCASSVVSGGPKYNEQFFGPGTRLTVL.

The chain couples TRBV6-5 to TRBJ1-4, with 7 nucleotides matching TRBD1. The CDR3 loop spans 15 amino acids. J was trimmed by 6 bases and V by 4 bases; bases with no gene match: 8. Germline V gene data show CDR1 as MNHEY and CDR2 as SVGAGI. CDR3 region: CASSFSTGMYEKLFF. CDR3 nucleotide sequence: TGTGCCAGCAGTTTTTCGACAGGGATGTATGAAAAACTGTTTTTT.

The chain carries TRBV25-1 and TRBJ2-7, with 14 bases lining up with TRBD2. Germline values: CDR1 MGHDK, CDR2 SYGVNS. V dropped 4 bases and J dropped 5; count of bases not matched to a gene: 4. The CDR3 runs to 15 residues. As DNA, the CDR3 is TGTGCCAGCAGTGGGACTAGCGGGGGGTTCGACGAGCAGTACTTC. Translated, it gives CASSGTSGGFDEQYF.

In nucleotides, the CDR3 is TGTGCCAGCAGCTATGACAAGTACTACGAGCAGTACGTC. Translated, it gives CASSYDKYYEQYV. V is TRBV6-5 and J is TRBJ2-7; no firm D call. Germline V lookup: CDR1 MNHEY, CDR2 SVGAGI. This CDR3 is 13 amino acids long. V dropped 6 bases and J dropped 3 bases, with 12 bases sitting between them.

V usage is TRBV27 and J usage is TRBJ2-3; 11 nucleotides agree with TRBD2. This CDR3 spans 16 amino acids. Germline V gene sequence: CDR1 MNHEY, CDR2 SMNVEV (reference sequence). V lost 4 bases to trimming and J lost 0 bases; unmatched junction nucleotides: 3. CDR3 in amino acids: CASSSLAGGSTDTQYF. The CDR3 nucleotides read TGTGCCAGCAGTTCCTTAGCGGGGGGGAGCACAGATACGCAGTATTTT.

V and J are TRBV7-9 and TRBJ2-7; weak D call: TRBD2 (6 bases). The CDR3 sequence is 15 residues long. V lost 2 bases and J lost 6, with 17 bases in between. Germline CDR1 SEHNR, CDR2 FQNEAQ (reference sequence). The CDR3 sequence: CASSLSGRDSFEQYF. The CDR3 DNA reads as TGTGCCAGCAGCTTAAGTGGCAGGGACTCTTTCGAGCAGTACTTC.

The chain recombines TRBV16 with TRBJ1-1; TRBD1 might be the D (5 bases). CDR1 and CDR2 (germline): KGHSY, FQNENV. V dropped 4 bases and J dropped 3 bases, with 21 bases sitting between them. The CDR3 covers 17 residues. The DNA of the CDR3 is TGTGCCAGCAGCCCGACGCATGGGGGGAGGAGGGACACTGAAGCTTTCTTT. This codes for CASSPTHGGRRDTEAFF.

The chain carries TRBV2 and TRBJ1-2, with TRBD1 identical over 7 bases. The CDR3 is 15 amino acids. CDR1 and CDR2 from the germline V gene are SNHLY and FYNNEI. J gave up 8 bases and V 5 bases, and 14 bases lay outside the gene matches. In DNA, the CDR3 is TGTGCCAGCAGTTCAGAGACAGGGAGGACGGAAGGCTACACCTTC. Amino acids: CASSSETGRTEGYTF.

The genes are TRBV5-4 and TRBJ2-1; TRBD2 agrees at 11 bases. Trimming took 2 bases from V and 15 from J; bases not matched to a gene: 4. In germline, CDR1 is SGHNT, CDR2 YYREEE (reference sequence). The CDR3 contains 12 residues. This CDR3 reads CASSFRTSGLFF. In DNA, the CDR3 is TGTGCCAGCAGCTTCCGGACTAGCGGGCTGTTCTTC.

The chain carries TRBV6-5 and TRBJ2-5, with 10 bases aligning to TRBD2. V lost 8 bases, J lost 5 bases, and 2 bases stayed unmatched. The CDR3 extends over 12 amino acids. Germline assignment: CDR1 MNHEY and CDR2 SVGAGI. CDR3 nucleotides: TGTGCCAGCGGTAGCGGGGGGGAGACCCAGTACTTC. This translates into CASGSGGETQYF.

The V and J genes are TRBV10-3 and TRBJ2-3; 15 bases match TRBD2. The CDR3 has 14 residues. With V trimmed by 9 bases and J by 4 bases, 2 bases remained unmatched. Germline V gene lookup returns CDR1 ENHRY and CDR2 SYGVKD. The DNA of the CDR3 is TGTGCCATACGGACTAGCGGGGGGGCAGATACGCAGTATTTT. This sequence encodes CAIRTSGGADTQYF.

The chain uses TRBV5-8 and TRBJ2-5; TRBD1 is a possible D gene (6 bases). V was shortened by 3 bases and J by 0 bases, with 12 bases between the two germline ends. Per germline, CDR1 SGHTS and CDR2 YDEGEE. The CDR3 sequence is 15 residues long. In DNA, the CDR3 is TGTGCCAGCAGCTCATACCGGGACAACCAAGAGACCCAGTACTTC. Translation: CASSSYRDNQETQYF.

The rearrangement links TRBV5-5 to TRBJ2-5, with TRBD2 identical over 8 bases. The CDR3 consists of 15 residues. V lost 3 bases and J lost 2; bases outside the gene matches: 6. From germline, CDR1 is SGHKS and CDR2 YYEKEE (reference sequence). CDR3 region: CASSSRGGHQETQYF. The CDR3 bases are TGTGCCAGCAGCTCTCGGGGGGGCCATCAAGAGACCCAGTACTTC.

The chain carries TRBV28 and TRBJ1-3, with D tentatively TRBD1 (5 bases). V gave up 4 bases and J gave up 4 bases, with 11 bases separating them. This CDR3 comprises 14 residues. CDR1 is MDHEN and CDR2 is SYDVKM in the germline V gene. The CDR3 reads CASSWGSGGNTIYF. For the CDR3, the DNA is TGTGCCAGCAGTTGGGGATCAGGGGGAAACACCATATATTTT.

The CDR3 bases are TGTGCCACCAGCAGGGAGAGTTTCTCTGGGGCCAACGTCCTGACTTTC. This codes for CATSRESFSGANVLTF. The rearrangement links TRBV15 to TRBJ2-6; D gene unclear. The CDR3 spans 16 residues. The V end lost 3 bases, the J end lost 0 bases, and 9 bases lay between the germline ends. Germline V gene data show CDR1 as LNHNV and CDR2 as YYDKDF (reference sequence).

CDR3 amino acids: CASSSKDPGQFYEQYV. CDR3 nucleotides: TGTGCCAGCAGCTCCAAGGATCCGGGACAGTTCTACGAGCAGTACGTC. The chain uses TRBV5-6 and TRBJ2-7; TRBD1 aligns across 7 bases. The germline gives CDR1 SGHDT, CDR2 YYEEEE. The CDR3 totals 16 residues. Germline trimming cut 3 bases from V and 3 bases from J; bases unmatched to any gene: 12.

V is TRBV10-3 and J is TRBJ1-2; D not resolved. The germline V gene encodes CDR1 ENHRY and CDR2 SYGVKD. V shed 7 bases and J shed 2 bases, with 11 bases lying between them. There are 13 residues in the CDR3. The DNA for the CDR3 is TGTGCCATCACTTTGAGTTCAAACTATGGCTACACCTTC. Amino acids: CAITLSSNYGYTF.

The J gene is TRBJ1-4, the V gene TRBV18; 8 positions match TRBD1. The ends lost 6 bases at V and 6 bases at J; junction bases unmatched: 6. CDR1 is KGHSH and CDR2 is LQKENI in the germline V gene. The CDR3 consists of 14 residues. The CDR3 spells CASSTETGDEKLFF. DNA of the CDR3: TGTGCCAGCTCGACCGAGACAGGGGATGAAAAACTGTTTTTT. Looking up the rest from reference TRBV18 and TRBJ1-4 gives the full variable domain: NAGVMQNPRHLVRRRGQEARLRCSPMKGHSHVYWYRQLPEEGLKFMVYLQKENIIDESGMPKERFSAEFPKEGPSILRIQQVVRGDSAAYFCASSTETGDEKLFFGSGTQLSVL.

This chain joins TRBV10-2 and TRBJ1-5; D gene uncertain. V was trimmed by 1 base and J by 3 bases, leaving 10 bases between them. The CDR3 has 15 residues. Looked up from germline, CDR1 is WSHSY and CDR2 is SAAADI. CDR3 sequence reads: CASSEFRGINQPQHF. The CDR3 DNA sequence: TGCGCCAGCAGTGAGTTTCGGGGAATCAATCAGCCCCAGCATTTT.